A single sample gave rise to the 16 T cell receptor beta chains below, sequenced in a study of long-term antiretroviral therapy in people with HIV. Survey level was the resolution at which the v3.0 immunoSEQ assay ran. TCRdb's copy holds only in-frame clones and misses some; the assay was immunoSEQ multiplex PCR. The sample yields under 45,000 clones, over 90% seen once. Specimen: unsorted PBMCs, collected around 9 years after starting antiretroviral therapy. The source of these receptors is a man aged 25-45 years with HIV.

The rearrangement joins TRBV7-8 to TRBJ1-5; D not resolved. This CDR3 region has 13 residues. The germline V gene has CDR1 SGHVS and CDR2 FQNEAQ. Deletions cut 0 bases from V and 5 bases from J, with 5 bases between. The chain's CDR3 is CASSLAPDQPQHF. In DNA form, the CDR3 reads TGTGCCAGCAGCTTAGCGCCGGATCAGCCCCAGCATTTT. Complete variable domain (other parts from reference TRBV7-8 and TRBJ1-5): GAGVSQSPRYKVAKRGQDVALRCDPISGHVSLFWYQQALGQGPEFLTYFQNEAQLDKSGLPSDRFFAERPEGSVSTLKIQRTQQEDSAVYLCASSLAPDQPQHFGDGTRLSIL.

J is TRBJ2-7 and V is TRBV5-4; TRBD1 agrees at 8 bases. The V gene end was trimmed by 3 bases and the J gene end by 5 bases; junction bases not matched to a gene: 13. CDR1 SGHNT and CDR2 YYREEE come from the germline V gene (reference sequence). The CDR3 is made up of 16 amino acids. CDR3 bases: TGTGCCAGCAGCTATCCTGGACAGGGATTGGGCGACGAGCAGTACTTC. It translates to CASSYPGQGLGDEQYF.

The chain joins TRBV28 to TRBJ2-2; D not resolved. The CDR3 is 14 amino acids. Germline CDR1 reads MDHEN; CDR2 reads SYDVKM. Trimming cost V 5 bases and J 6 bases, with 13 bases left between them. This CDR3 is CASSPHSVAGELFF. CDR3 coding DNA: TGTGCCAGCAGTCCCCACTCGGTAGCCGGGGAGCTGTTTTTT.

The genes are TRBV29-1 and TRBJ2-5; 9 positions match TRBD2. Germline CDR1 and CDR2: SQVTM and ANQGSEA. CDR3 length: 12 amino acids. Germline trimming cut 3 bases from V and 5 bases from J; bases unmatched to any gene: 1. In DNA form, the CDR3 reads TGCAGCGTTGAGAGCGGGGGGGAGACCCAGTACTTC. Translated, it gives CSVESGGETQYF.

V gene TRBV7-3 combines with J gene TRBJ2-1; D is perhaps TRBD1 (6 bases). V dropped 0 bases and J dropped 6 bases, with 12 bases sitting between them. There are 15 residues in the CDR3. CDR1 and CDR2 (germline): SGHTA, FQGTGA. DNA for the CDR3: TGTGCCAGCAGCTTAACTGGCCAGGGGTCCAATGAGCAGTTCTTC. It yields the protein CASSLTGQGSNEQFF.

The chain combines TRBV29-1 with TRBJ1-2; D not resolved. V lost 4 bases and J 3 bases, leaving 15 bases between the germline ends. CDR3 size: 14 residues. CDR1 is SQVTM and CDR2 is ANQGSEA in the germline V gene. This CDR3 reads CSVGSPGMDYGYTF. The CDR3 DNA sequence: TGCAGCGTTGGTTCCCCGGGGATGGACTATGGCTACACCTTC.

The rearrangement links TRBV10-3 to TRBJ1-4, with D unclear. The CDR3 sequence is 12 residues long. Between the trimmed V and J ends, which lost 10 bases and 10 bases, there was a span of 16 bases. Germline V lookup: CDR1 ENHRY, CDR2 SYGVKD. DNA of the CDR3: TGTGCCACCGCCGAGCCCTTGGGAAAACTGTTTTTT. Residues: CATAEPLGKLFF.

Worth noting for this clone: A read error may produce the germline difference seen at one junction end. The rearrangement joins TRBV7-7 to TRBJ2-1; no definite D call. The CDR3 loop spans 14 amino acids. Germline CDR1 is SSHAT and CDR2 is FNYEAQ (reference sequence). CDR3 sequence: CASSLSRSYNEQFF. The DNA of the CDR3 is TGTGCTAGCAGCTTAAGTAGGTCCTACAATGAGCAGTTCTTC.

The chain uses TRBV5-4 and TRBJ2-7, with 11 bases matching TRBD2. The junction had 5 bases not matched to a gene; V was cut back by 0 bases and J by 3 bases. This CDR3 region has 16 residues. Germline CDR1 is SGHNT and CDR2 is YYREEE (reference sequence). CDR3 bases: TGTGCCAGCAGCTTGGGACTAGCGGGGATCGGCTACGAGCAGTACTTC. Its protein product is CASSLGLAGIGYEQYF.

The chain combines TRBV29-1 with TRBJ1-6; 10 nucleotides agree with TRBD1. CDR1 SQVTM and CDR2 ANQGSEA come from the germline V gene. With 4 bases clipped from V and 8 bases from J, the junction kept 2 bases outside the gene matches. This CDR3 is 13 amino acids long. Here the CDR3 DNA reads TGCAGCGTTGGACAGGGGGCGGATTCACCCCTCCACTTT. It encodes CSVGQGADSPLHF.

The rearrangement joins TRBV27 to TRBJ1-2; no reliable D call. The CDR3 is 11 amino acids. V was cut by 10 bases and J by 4 bases, with 10 bases left in between. CDR1 and CDR2 from the germline V gene are MNHEY and SMNVEV (reference sequence). DNA for the CDR3: TGTGCCACCCAGACGGTCTATGGCTACACCTTC. Translated, it gives CATQTVYGYTF.

This rearrangement joins TRBV2 to TRBJ1-3, with D unclear. The CDR3 loop spans 14 amino acids. Germline CDR1 SNHLY, CDR2 FYNNEI. V was pared by 5 bases and J by 0 bases, with 8 bases between. The CDR3 spells CASSILFSGNTIYF. The CDR3 nucleotides read TGTGCCAGCAGTATCCTTTTCTCTGGAAACACCATATATTTT.

The rearrangement joins TRBV18 to TRBJ1-5; 8 nucleotides align to TRBD1. Germline trimming cut 0 bases from V and 7 bases from J; bases unmatched to any gene: 8. Germline V gives CDR1 KGHSH, CDR2 LQKENI. The length of the CDR3 is 16 residues. CDR3 in amino acids: CASSPPGQGAGQPQHF. The CDR3 DNA follows: TGTGCCAGCTCACCACCGGGGCAGGGGGCCGGACAGCCCCAGCATTTT.

This chain joins TRBV28 and TRBJ1-2; D possibly corresponds to TRBD1 (6 bases). V was shortened by 2 bases and J by 7 bases, with 14 bases between the two germline ends. CDR3 length: 14 amino acids. Germline lookup yields CDR1 MDHEN and CDR2 SYDVKM. The CDR3 region has the DNA TGTGCCAGCAGTTTACATGCAGGGGCTGGTGGCTACACCTTC. It yields the protein CASSLHAGAGGYTF.

This chain joins TRBV5-1 and TRBJ1-1; D ambiguous. The CDR3 contains 15 residues. The germline V gene has CDR1 SGHRS and CDR2 YFSETQ. The V end was cut by 3 bases, the J end by 0 bases, with 12 bases between. The CDR3 protein is CASSYSWSVNTEAFF. The CDR3, as DNA: TGCGCCAGCAGCTACAGCTGGTCAGTGAACACTGAAGCTTTCTTT.

The V and J genes are TRBV2 and TRBJ1-1, with 9 bases lining up with TRBD1. Germline V gene sequence: CDR1 SNHLY, CDR2 FYNNEI. The J segment lost 8 bases and the V segment lost 4 bases, leaving 11 bases of the junction unmatched. The CDR3 is 15 amino acids. CDR3 amino acids: CASSGGTGISPEAFF. The CDR3 region has the DNA TGTGCCAGCAGTGGGGGGACAGGGATTAGCCCAGAAGCTTTCTTT.